The rows below give T cell receptor beta chains drawn from one sample of a study of blood T cell repertoires in COVID-19. Assay: immunoSEQ multiplex PCR; the TCRdb copy retains only in-frame clones and omits some. The table has 80,000 to 100,000 clones, 87% seen once; the top ten hold over 2.5%. The sequenced sample was peripheral blood. The receptors shown here come from a woman aged 50 to 60 with active or convalescent COVID-19. CDR3s include the opening cysteine and the closing phenylalanine or tryptophan. D genes are given only for firm matches. Some rows mark clone size as missing; the rest say once, few, many or name a class of expanded clone.

j_call clone_size v_call d_call cdr3_nt cdr3_aa
TRBJ1-5 . TRBV19 . TGTGCCAGTACCCTATCTGCGGGGGCTTATAGCAATCAGCCCCAGCATTTT CASTLSAGAYSNQPQHF
TRBJ2-5 . TRBV7-2 TRBD2 TGTGCCAGCAGCTTAGGAGGGGTAGCGGGGGGCCGGGAGACCCAGTACTTC CASSLGGVAGGRETQYF
TRBJ1-2 . TRBV5-1 . TGCGCCAGCAGTATTTCAGGGGCAGGAGGCTACACCTTC CASSISGAGGYTF
TRBJ1-3 once TRBV5-4 . TGTGCCAGCAGCTCACGGGACTTTGGAAACACCATATATTTT CASSSRDFGNTIYF
TRBJ2-7 . TRBV6-5 . TGTGCCAGCAGTCAACGTGCGGAAGGCGTGGAGTACTTC CASSQRAEGVEYF
TRBJ1-2 . TRBV5-5 TRBD1 TGTGCCAGCCACGGACAGGCAGACGGCTACACCTTC CASHGQADGYTF
TRBJ1-2 . TRBV19 . TGTGCCAGTCTTCGACCGCCGGGGACTTACACCTTC CASLRPPGTYTF
TRBJ1-5 . TRBV30 . TGTGCCTGGAGTCTGCAGCGGGGTGGGCAGCCCCAGCATTTT CAWSLQRGGQPQHF
TRBJ1-5 . TRBV6-5 . TGTGCCAGCAGTCCTTGGAGGGGGCCCCAGCATTTT CASSPWRGPQHF
TRBJ2-3 . TRBV12-3/TRBV12-4 TRBD2 TGTGCCAGCAGTTTAAGCGGGGCAGATACGCAGTATTTT CASSLSGADTQYF
TRBJ1-5 . TRBV19 TRBD1 TGTGCCAGTAGTACCCACAGGGGAGGTCAGCCCCAGCATTTT CASSTHRGGQPQHF
TRBJ2-7 . TRBV6-5 . TGTGCCAGCAGTTTTGCTAGCTCCTACGAGCAGTACTTC CASSFASSYEQYF
TRBJ1-6 few TRBV2 TRBD1 TGTGCCTACTCCGGACAGGGGGAATCACCCCTCCACTTT CAYSGQGESPLHF
TRBJ2-7 . TRBV6-2/TRBV6-3 . TGTGCCAGCAGCCAAGGGGTCAGTTCCGCCTGGGAGCAGTACTTC CASSQGVSSAWEQYF
TRBJ1-1 . TRBV11-1 TRBD1 TGTGCCAGCACCAAAGACAGGGAGATGAACACTGAAGCTTTCTTT CASTKDREMNTEAFF
TRBJ1-2 . TRBV7-2 . TGTGCCAGCAGCCCAGACCCCCCCGGGATAAGTGGCTACACCTTC CASSPDPPGISGYTF
TRBJ1-2 . TRBV9 TRBD1 TGTGCCAGCAGCCCCGAGGACAGGGGTACCTATGGCTACACCTTC CASSPEDRGTYGYTF
TRBJ2-7 few TRBV27 . TGTGCCAGCAGTTCACCCCAGTCGCAGGGGAGCTACGAGCAGTACTTC CASSSPQSQGSYEQYF
TRBJ2-2 . TRBV6-5 TRBD1 TGTGCCAGTATCGGGACAGGGGCAAACACCGGGGAGCTGTTTTTT CASIGTGANTGELFF
TRBJ2-7 . TRBV28 . TGTGCCAGCAGTTTAGCCCGACAGGTCTACGAGCAGTACTTC CASSLARQVYEQYF
TRBJ2-1 once TRBV19 . TGTGCCAGTGGGTCCAGGCTAGCCCCATACAATGAGCAGTTCTTC CASGSRLAPYNEQFF
TRBJ1-5 once TRBV7-5 . TGTGTCAGAAGCCAAAAGGGGGGGGGAGACAATCAGCCCCAGCATTTT CVRSQKGGGDNQPQHF
TRBJ2-3 . TRBV10-3 . TGTGCCGCCGGTGACGGCGGGGCACATTCTAGCACAGATACGCAGTATTTT CAAGDGGAHSSTDTQYF
TRBJ1-5 . TRBV6-5 . TGTGCCAGCACGTGGCGGGATAGCAATCAGCCCCAGCATTTT CASTWRDSNQPQHF
TRBJ2-7 . TRBV10-3 TRBD1 TGTGCCACCGCCCAGGGAGACAGGGCCTACGAGCAGTACTTC CATAQGDRAYEQYF
TRBJ1-2 . TRBV7-2 . TGTGCCAGCAGCCTAGGGGGTCTCGGGATCAGCTATGGCTACACCTTC CASSLGGLGISYGYTF
TRBJ2-7 once TRBV11-2 TRBD2 TGTGCCAGCAGCCGACTAGCGGGGGCCAGGAGCTCCTACGAGCAGTACTTC CASSRLAGARSSYEQYF
TRBJ1-1 . TRBV6-5 . TGTGCCAGCAGACGGGACATCTCGAACACTGAAGCTTTCTTT CASRRDISNTEAFF
TRBJ2-5 . TRBV7-2 TRBD1 TGTGCCAGCAGCTTAGGGACAGGAGAGACCCAGTACTTC CASSLGTGETQYF
TRBJ2-4 . TRBV6-2/TRBV6-3 TRBD1 TGTGCCAGCAGTTACCTGGGGACAGGTCAAAGCATTCAGTACTTC CASSYLGTGQSIQYF
TRBJ1-2 . TRBV5-8 . TGTGCCAGCAGCTCCCCGCGGGCATATGGCTACACCTTC CASSSPRAYGYTF
TRBJ1-2 few TRBV7-9 . TGTGCCAGCAGCTTAGTAGGACTTAACTATGGCTACACCTTC CASSLVGLNYGYTF
TRBJ1-1 . TRBV5-1 TRBD1 TGCGCCAGCAGCGGCCAGGGGGCCGGGGGGCCCTCCACTGAAGCTTTCTTT CASSGQGAGGPSTEAFF
TRBJ2-7 . TRBV19 TRBD1 TGTGCCAGTAGTGCCGGCCGGACAGGGGGCGCGGACGAGCAGTACTTC CASSAGRTGGADEQYF
TRBJ2-6 . TRBV19 . TGTGCCAGTAGTATAGGGGGCGCTGGGGCCAACGTCCTGACTTTC CASSIGGAGANVLTF
TRBJ1-2 . TRBV6-6 . TGTGCCAGCAACCCCGTAAGCGGATATAACTATGGCTACACCTTC CASNPVSGYNYGYTF